The sequence of this TCR beta chain was determined in a study of cytomegalovirus exposure and HLA in healthy donors. Background on the study: Of all 400 or so donors who were genotyped, around 79% belonged to the Caucasian-associated ancestry cluster. Study-level points and caveats: When a later analysis compared HLA-associated TCR beta chains with equally common others, the HLA-associated chains turned out to be more clonally expanded and to have lower generation probabilities. Listed as cytomegalovirus-associated were more than 150 TCR beta chains. Common viral pathogens (according to a later analysis) appeared linked to several of the most significant clusters.

The PCR contained 60 Vbeta and 13 Jbeta primers. Profiled with immunoSEQ multiplex PCR; TCRdb holds only in-frame clones, not every one. The sample holds 110,000 to 150,000 clones. This CDR3 region has 14 residues. The V segment lost 6 bases and the J segment 1 base; nucleotides outside the gene matches: 4. Looked up from germline, CDR1 is LNHDA and CDR2 is SQIVND (reference sequence). As for this clone: What it binds is not known.

The sequencing input was PBMCs. The receptor was derived from a male donor in good health and CMV-seronegative. V usage is TRBV19 and J usage is TRBJ1-1; 8 positions agree with TRBD1. The CDR3 spells CASRRTGRNTEAFF. The CDR3 nucleotides read TGTGCCAGTAGACGGACAGGGAGGAACACTGAAGCTTTCTTT.